Described below is a single T cell receptor beta chain sequence and its context. Its specificity is not known. One entry per CDR3 protein, called by TCRdb with MiXCR from the reads. The sample lists some 560,000 distinct CDR3 sequences; approximately 40% were seen once. The data are from a study of T cell repertoires in cytomegalovirus infection. Study-level information: CMV infection plus the matching HLA type was flagged by public TCR beta signatures.

Germline V gene sequence: CDR1 SGHVT, CDR2 SQSDAQ. The CDR3 contains 14 residues. V was pared by 3 bases and J by 2 bases, with 10 bases between. Sequenced material: cultured PBMCs, taken from culture after CMV antigen stimulation. The source is a human donor in good health (CMV status not recorded). Some clones in this sample may be carry-over from other donors' samples. The chain carries TRBV7-4 and TRBJ2-5; D is possibly TRBD1 or TRBD2 (6 bases each). CDR3 nucleotide sequence: TGTGCCAGCAGCTTCACAGGGAGGCAAGAGACCCAGTACTTC. Protein sequence: CASSFTGRQETQYF.